This T cell receptor beta chain was retrieved from a study of blood T cell repertoires in COVID-19. TCRdb's table, derived via immunoSEQ multiplex PCR, lists solely in-frame clones and lacks some. The sample has approximately 270,000 clones; 75% to 90% are singletons. The CDR3 has 16 residues. V dropped 0 bases and J dropped 4 bases, with 16 bases sitting between them. Germline V lookup: CDR1 SGHDT, CDR2 YYEEEE. The rearrangement links TRBV5-6 to TRBJ2-5; the D gene is possibly TRBD2 (5 bases). The specimen was PBMCs or T cells enriched from blood (not recorded which). This TCR was recovered from a woman in her 30s who had recovered from COVID-19. In DNA form, the CDR3 reads TGTGCCAGCAGCTTGGCCGAGCAAGAGGAGGCAGAGACCCAGTACTTC. It yields the protein CASSLAEQEEAETQYF.